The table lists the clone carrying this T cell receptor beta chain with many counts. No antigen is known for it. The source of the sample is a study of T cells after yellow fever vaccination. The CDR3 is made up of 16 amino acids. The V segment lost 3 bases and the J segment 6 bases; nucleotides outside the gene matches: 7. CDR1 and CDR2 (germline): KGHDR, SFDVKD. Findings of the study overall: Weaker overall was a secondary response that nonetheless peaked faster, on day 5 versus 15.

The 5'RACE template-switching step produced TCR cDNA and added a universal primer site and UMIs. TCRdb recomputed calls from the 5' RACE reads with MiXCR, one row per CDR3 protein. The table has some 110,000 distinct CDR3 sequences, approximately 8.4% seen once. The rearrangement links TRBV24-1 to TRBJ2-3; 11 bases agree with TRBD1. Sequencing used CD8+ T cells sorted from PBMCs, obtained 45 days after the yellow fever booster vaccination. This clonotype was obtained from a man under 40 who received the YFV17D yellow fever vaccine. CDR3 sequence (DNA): TGTGCCACCAGTGATCCCGGACAGGGGGCCGTGGATACGCAGTATTTT. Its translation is CATSDPGQGAVDTQYF.